The clone carrying this TCR beta chain was recorded a few times. What it recognizes is unknown. The sample originates from a study of beta chain features in type 1 diabetes. As for the study in general: All of the samples together had roughly 98 million sorted cells examined. Points from the study as a whole: The analysis here could not establish whether HLA type shapes TCRB rearrangement. In every one of the four CD4+ subsets, TCRB CDR3s were moderately but significantly shorter in Type 1 diabetes patients. In type 1 diabetes patients, VDJ junctions had fewer insertions; deletions at these junctions were more frequent.

The germline gives CDR1 SGHTA, CDR2 FQGNSA. The CDR3 is 14 amino acids. V was shortened by 0 bases and J by 0 bases, with 6 bases between the two germline ends. What was sequenced were expressed TCRB transcripts, since all of the isolated RNA had been reverse transcribed. Assay used: immunoSEQ multiplex PCR; TCRdb lists only in-frame clones, some missing. The profile covers a few hundred thousand clones, with around 13% appearing a single time and over 0.008% taken by the ten largest. One heparinised blood draw, averaging roughly 120 mL, came from each donor. The sequenced sample was naive CD4+ T cells from blood. The chain combines TRBV7-2 with TRBJ2-7, with no clear D. The TCR comes from a woman aged 18 to 35 with type 1 diabetes. In DNA, the CDR3 is TGTGCCAGCAGCTTAGCTCGGAGCTCCTACGAGCAGTACTTC. Amino acid sequence: CASSLARSSYEQYF.